One and the same sample provided the 31 T cell receptor beta chains below, sequenced in a study of blood T cell repertoires in COVID-19 (dated by TCRdb to 2020 to 2022). Libraries were built with the immunoSEQ multiplex PCR assay. The source is immuneACCESS, and TCRdb retained only in-frame sequences with V and J called. Part of the clones is not carried over; for the studies checked, unresolved V genes explain less than half of this, and the remainder is unexplained. For this sample the table gives approximately 180,000 clones, of which 89% were detected only once. About 2.1% of the sample is in the top ten clones. Specimen: PBMCs or T cells enriched from blood (not recorded which). Every receptor here comes from a woman aged 40-49 years with acute COVID-19.

The chain has TRBV9 and TRBJ2-3, with TRBD2 identical over 9 bases. With V trimmed by 7 bases and J by 4 bases, 7 bases remained unmatched. This CDR3 region has 14 residues. Germline lookup yields CDR1 SGDLS and CDR2 YYNGEE. In DNA form, the CDR3 reads TGTGCCAGCGCCGGGACTAGCTATCCAGATACGCAGTATTTT. It codes for CASAGTSYPDTQYF.

The CDR3 DNA follows: TGTGCCACCAGCAGAGCCCTAGCGGGGGCGGGTCGGACCCAGTACTTC. Translating it yields CATSRALAGAGRTQYF. This sequence joins TRBV15 and TRBJ2-5; 10 bases match TRBD2. This CDR3 is built from 16 residues. Germline V gene data show CDR1 as LNHNV and CDR2 as YYDKDF (reference sequence). V gave up 1 base and J gave up 7 bases; unmatched junction bases: 9.

V is TRBV3-1 (or the pseudogene TRBV3-2) and J is TRBJ1-2, with 8 bases aligning to TRBD1. The junction had 18 bases not matched to a gene; V was cut back by 0 bases and J by 3 bases. The CDR3 totals 20 residues. CDR1 is LGHDT, CDR2 YNNKEL, per germline (reference sequence). CDR3 sequence reads: CASSQDLIRQGALEDYGYTF. In DNA form, the CDR3 reads TGTGCCAGCAGCCAAGATCTGATTCGGCAGGGGGCCTTAGAGGACTATGGCTACACCTTC.

The CDR3 sequence is CASSFGTDTQYF. DNA for the CDR3: TGTGCCAGCAGCTTCGGGACAGATACGCAGTATTTT. The genes are TRBV7-9 and TRBJ2-3; no clear D gene. CDR1 and CDR2 from the germline V gene are SEHNR and FQNEAQ (reference sequence). This CDR3 has 12 amino acids. Trimming shortened V by 3 bases and J by 3 bases, and 4 bases separated the two germline ends.

This chain connects TRBV13 to TRBJ2-2; TRBD1 matches at 10 bases. The junction had 19 bases not matched to a gene; V was cut back by 6 bases and J by 3 bases. Germline-derived CDR1 and CDR2 are PRHDT and FYEKMQ (reference sequence). The CDR3 sequence is 20 residues long. The CDR3 DNA reads TGTGCCAGCAGAAATAGTAGGGACAGGGGACGTGAACTTTACACCGGGGAGCTGTTTTTT. Encoded protein: CASRNSRDRGRELYTGELFF.

J is TRBJ1-4 and V is TRBV9; weak D call: TRBD1 (6 bases). The CDR3 is made up of 15 amino acids. V shed 0 bases and J shed 7 bases, with 13 bases lying between them. Germline loops: CDR1 SGDLS, CDR2 YYNGEE. In DNA form, the CDR3 reads TGTGCCAGCAGCGTAGAATTGGGGGCTGGTGAAAAACTGTTTTTT. This translates into CASSVELGAGEKLFF.

This rearrangement joins TRBV5-1 to TRBJ1-6, with 8 positions matching TRBD1. Germline CDR1 SGHRS, CDR2 YFSETQ. V lost 4 bases, J lost 3 bases, and 18 bases stayed unmatched. The CDR3 spans 20 residues. The CDR3 spells CASSQAPSAGQGVYNSPLHF. In DNA form, the CDR3 reads TGCGCCAGCAGCCAAGCCCCCTCGGCCGGACAGGGCGTCTATAATTCACCCCTCCACTTT.

The chain combines TRBV19 with TRBJ1-1; 7 bases match TRBD1. V dropped 0 bases and J dropped 1; count of bases not matched to a gene: 2. This CDR3 is 15 amino acids long. Germline V lookup: CDR1 LNHDA, CDR2 SQIVND (reference sequence). CDR3 sequence: CASSIEGQSNTEAFF. The CDR3 DNA follows: TGTGCCAGTAGTATAGAGGGACAGTCGAACACTGAAGCTTTCTTT.

This clone occurred once. The chain joins TRBV12-5 to TRBJ2-3; 7 nucleotides match TRBD2. Unmatched junction bases numbered 15, after V lost 4 bases and J lost 2 bases. Germline CDR1 reads LGHNT; CDR2 reads FRNRAP. The CDR3 has 18 amino acids. The CDR3 DNA is TGTGCTAGTGGTTCGTACCCTCCCACTAGCGACCCCACAGATACGCAGTATTTT. Protein sequence: CASGSYPPTSDPTDTQYF.

This rearrangement joins TRBV12-3 or TRBV12-4 to TRBJ1-2, with D unresolved. This CDR3 comprises 13 residues. Trimming took off 6 bases at V and 4 bases at J, with 12 bases between the two ends. In nucleotides, the CDR3 is TGTGCCAGCAGCTCCGTTCGGAGCTATGGCTACACCTTC. This translates into CASSSVRSYGYTF.

The chain combines TRBV18 with TRBJ1-6, with a possible D match to TRBD1 (6 bases). Germline V lookup: CDR1 KGHSH, CDR2 LQKENI. The V end was cut by 4 bases, the J end by 7 bases, with 17 bases between. The CDR3 contains 16 residues. CDR3 nucleotides: TGTGCCAGCTCACTAGAGCGGACAGTCATGAATTCACCCCTCCACTTT. This codes for CASSLERTVMNSPLHF.

The chain combines TRBV6-1 with TRBJ1-6; D is undetermined. The V end lost 1 base, the J end lost 8 bases, and 6 bases lay between the germline ends. Germline V lookup: CDR1 MNHNS, CDR2 SASEGT. The CDR3 consists of 13 residues. The CDR3 DNA is TGTGCCAGCAGTGAAGAGAGTTATTCACCCCTCCACTTT. Amino acids: CASSEESYSPLHF.

V is TRBV27 and J is TRBJ2-3; 8 bases agree with TRBD1. The germline gives CDR1 MNHEY, CDR2 SMNVEV (reference sequence). The CDR3 covers 18 residues. V trimming: 5 bases; J trimming: 1 base; junction bases outside the gene matches: 14. The chain's CDR3 is CASSPTKQGVRGTDTQYF. CDR3 DNA sequence: TGTGCCAGCAGTCCGACCAAACAGGGGGTAAGGGGCACAGATACGCAGTATTTT.

V gene TRBV4-2 combines with J gene TRBJ2-3; D might be TRBD2 (5 bases). The germline gives CDR1 LGHNA, CDR2 YNFKEQ. The CDR3 has 15 residues. Trimming left V 4 bases short and J 0 bases short, with 11 bases between. The CDR3 spells CASSPWSGSTDTQYF. CDR3 sequence (DNA): TGTGCCAGCAGCCCATGGAGCGGTAGCACAGATACGCAGTATTTT.

The chain uses TRBV19 and TRBJ1-1; possible D gene TRBD1, 6 bases. The V gene's germline CDR1 is LNHDA and CDR2 SQIVND (reference sequence). The CDR3 spans 16 residues. V was cut by 2 bases and J by 4 bases, with 17 bases left in between. The CDR3 reads CASSIIQRGLGTEAFF. The DNA of the CDR3 is TGTGCCAGTAGTATAATACAGCGGGGGCTGGGCACTGAAGCTTTCTTT.

This clone has more than one count but fewer than ten. The conserved phenylalanine or tryptophan normally closing the CDR3 is absent here, so this likely arose from a read error. The DNA is omitted, as the CDR3 cannot be located on it reliably, and the CDR3 follows TCRdb's listing. The chain uses TRBV2 and TRBJ1-2; TRBD1 is taken as the D call from the table, unchecked against the DNA. The V gene's germline CDR1 is SNHLY and CDR2 FYNNEI. The length of the CDR3 is 12 amino acids, counting both ends. CDR3: CAGRTGHYLSAV.

The J gene is TRBJ2-1, the V gene TRBV7-2; 12 bases agree with TRBD2. CDR1 is SGHTA and CDR2 is FQGNSA in the germline V gene. Trimming took 1 base from V and 2 from J; bases not matched to a gene: 9. CDR3 length: 19 amino acids. As DNA, the CDR3 is TGTGCCAGCAGCTTAGATTGGGTACTAGCGGGAGGAACCTACAATGAGCAGTTCTTC. As protein: CASSLDWVLAGGTYNEQFF.

The chain employs TRBV19 and TRBJ2-3; TRBD2 matches 11 bases. Germline CDR1 and CDR2: LNHDA and SQIVND (reference sequence). The CDR3 covers 17 residues. Trimming took 4 bases from V and 4 from J; bases not matched to a gene: 10. In DNA, the CDR3 is TGTGCCAGTAGTAACCCGTTAGCGGGAGGGAGGGCAGATACGCAGTATTTT. Its protein is CASSNPLAGGRADTQYF.

The chain uses TRBV7-9 and TRBJ1-6, with D possibly matching TRBD1 (6 bases). The CDR3 is 14 amino acids. Looked up from germline, CDR1 is SEHNR and CDR2 is FQNEAQ (reference sequence). V dropped 3 bases and J dropped 5 bases, with 8 bases sitting between them. DNA of the CDR3: TGTGCCAGCAGCTTCTCAGGGGATAATTCACCCCTCCACTTT. Translated, it gives CASSFSGDNSPLHF. The full variable domain, completed using reference TRBV7-9 and TRBJ1-6, is DTGVSQNPRHKITKRGQNVTFRCDPISEHNRLYWYRQTLGQGPEFLTYFQNEAQLEKSRLLSDRFSAERPKGSFSTLEIQRTEQGDSAMYLCASSFSGDNSPLHFGNGTRLTVT.

The chain joins TRBV12-5 to TRBJ2-7, with 9 nucleotides matching TRBD1. The CDR3 length is 14 residues. After removal of 6 bases from V and 3 bases from J, the junction contained 6 bases not matched to a gene. The germline V gene encodes CDR1 LGHNT and CDR2 FRNRAP. CDR3 sequence reads: CASGLTGGNYEQYF. In DNA, the CDR3 is TGTGCTAGTGGCCTGACAGGGGGTAACTACGAGCAGTACTTC.

This chain connects TRBV27 to TRBJ2-7; TRBD2 matches at 9 bases. Germline CDR1 reads MNHEY; CDR2 reads SMNVEV (reference sequence). Trimming cost V 6 bases and J 5 bases; bases outside gene matches: 5. The length of the CDR3 is 13 residues. The CDR3: CASRRTSENEQYF. The CDR3 DNA reads as TGTGCCAGCAGGCGGACTAGCGAAAACGAGCAGTACTTC.

The chain uses TRBV3-1 (or the pseudogene TRBV3-2) and TRBJ1-5, with D perhaps TRBD1 (5 bases). In germline, CDR1 is LGHDT, CDR2 YNNKEL (reference sequence). V lost 1 base, J lost 4 bases, and 8 bases lay in between. The CDR3 sequence is 14 residues long. The chain's CDR3 is CASSQGGGNQPQHF. CDR3 coding DNA: TGTGCCAGCAGCCAAGGGGGGGGGAATCAGCCCCAGCATTTT.

The rearrangement uses TRBV4-3 and TRBJ2-5; D unresolved. Germline CDR1 reads LGHNA; CDR2 reads YSLEER. The CDR3 loop spans 16 amino acids. The germline V and J ends were trimmed by 0 bases and 5 bases, with 16 bases remaining between them. CDR3 region: CASSQDIGSPRETQYF. CDR3 in DNA: TGCGCCAGCAGCCAAGATATCGGGTCACCCCGGGAGACCCAGTACTTC.

In this sample, this clone turned up once. This specimen includes other DNA sequences encoding the same CDR3. V gene TRBV27 combines with J gene TRBJ1-5; D gene unclear. This CDR3 has 14 amino acids. Germline CDR1 reads MNHEY; CDR2 reads SMNVEV (reference sequence). The V end was cut by 0 bases, the J end by 2 bases, with 5 bases between. The CDR3: CASSLSAGNQPQHF. In DNA, the CDR3 is TGTGCCAGCAGTTTATCGGCAGGCAATCAGCCCCAGCATTTT.

The rearrangement links TRBV30 to TRBJ1-5; 7 bases line up with TRBD1. There are 16 residues in the CDR3. V shed 1 base and J 2 bases; nucleotides not matched to a gene: 8. Germline V gene lookup returns CDR1 GTSNPN and CDR2 SVGIG (reference sequence). CDR3 region: CAWSGPGTVGNQPQHF. The CDR3, as DNA: TGTGCCTGGAGTGGCCCGGGGACAGTCGGCAATCAGCCCCAGCATTTT.

The count of this clone is one. The gene calls are TRBV30 and TRBJ2-5, with a possible D match to TRBD2 (7 bases). The germline CDR1 and CDR2 sequences are GTSNPN and SVGIG (reference sequence). The CDR3 has 13 amino acids. Trimming stripped 3 bases from V and 5 bases from J, with 13 bases between. The CDR3 loop reads CAWSLGGRETQYF. The CDR3 bases are TGTGCCTGGAGCTTGGGGGGGCGGGAGACCCAGTACTTC.

This chain joins TRBV5-4 and TRBJ1-2; no reliable D call. Trimming pared 0 bases from V and 4 bases from J, leaving 10 bases between. Germline V lookup: CDR1 SGHNT, CDR2 YYREEE (reference sequence). The CDR3 runs to 14 residues. CDR3 nucleotide sequence: TGTGCCAGCAGCTTGGAGTGGGAGTCCTATGGCTACACCTTC. The encoded protein is CASSLEWESYGYTF.

The chain carries TRBV3-1 (or the pseudogene TRBV3-2) and TRBJ2-1; 11 bases match TRBD2. CDR1 is LGHDT and CDR2 is YNNKEL in the germline V gene (reference sequence). This CDR3 has 16 residues. The ends lost 0 bases at V and 6 bases at J; junction bases unmatched: 4. The CDR3 here is CASSQETSGNSNEQFF. Here the CDR3 DNA reads TGTGCCAGCAGCCAAGAGACTAGCGGGAACAGCAATGAGCAGTTCTTC.

J is TRBJ1-1 and V is TRBV18, with TRBD1 matching over 10 bases. Trimming took 4 bases from V and 3 from J; bases not matched to a gene: 2. The CDR3 loop spans 14 amino acids. Germline lookup yields CDR1 KGHSH and CDR2 LQKENI. This chain's CDR3 is CASSQGQGHTEAFF. The CDR3 coding sequence is TGTGCCAGCTCACAGGGACAGGGGCACACTGAAGCTTTCTTT.

The chain has TRBV5-1 and TRBJ2-1, with a possible D match to TRBD2 (6 bases). V lost 4 bases, J lost 9 bases, and 11 bases lay in between. CDR1 is SGHRS and CDR2 is YFSETQ in the germline V gene. This CDR3 has 12 amino acids. The CDR3 bases are TGCGCCAGCAGCCCGACTAGTTCTGAGCAGTTCTTC. It yields the protein CASSPTSSEQFF.

This chain joins TRBV9 and TRBJ1-6, with TRBD1 matching over 8 bases. The CDR3 is made up of 15 amino acids. The germline gives CDR1 SGDLS, CDR2 YYNGEE. The trim removed 0 bases at V and 7 bases at J, leaving 3 bases unmatched. The CDR3 DNA sequence: TGTGCCAGCAGCGTAGAGGACAGGGTAAATTCACCCCTCCACTTT. This gives the protein CASSVEDRVNSPLHF.